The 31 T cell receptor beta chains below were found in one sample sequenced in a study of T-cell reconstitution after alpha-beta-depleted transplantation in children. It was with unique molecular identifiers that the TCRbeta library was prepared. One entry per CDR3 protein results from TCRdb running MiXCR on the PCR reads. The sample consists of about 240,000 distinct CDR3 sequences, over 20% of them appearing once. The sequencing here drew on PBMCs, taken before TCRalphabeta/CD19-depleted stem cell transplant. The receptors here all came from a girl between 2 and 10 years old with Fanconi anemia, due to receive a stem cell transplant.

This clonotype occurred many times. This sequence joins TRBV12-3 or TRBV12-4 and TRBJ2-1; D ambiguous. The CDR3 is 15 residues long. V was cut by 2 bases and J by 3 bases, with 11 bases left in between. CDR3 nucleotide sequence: TGTGCCAGCAGTTTATACCAGCGCGGCTACAATGAGCAGTTCTTC. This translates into CASSLYQRGYNEQFF.

The CDR3 protein is CSARLAGGKYEQYF. The CDR3 DNA follows: TGCAGTGCTAGATTAGCGGGGGGGAAATACGAGCAGTACTTC. J is TRBJ2-7 and V is TRBV20-1; TRBD2 matches 11 bases. With V trimmed by 2 bases and J by 4 bases, 4 bases remained unmatched. Germline loops: CDR1 DFQATT, CDR2 SNEGSKA (reference sequence). The CDR3 runs 14 residues.

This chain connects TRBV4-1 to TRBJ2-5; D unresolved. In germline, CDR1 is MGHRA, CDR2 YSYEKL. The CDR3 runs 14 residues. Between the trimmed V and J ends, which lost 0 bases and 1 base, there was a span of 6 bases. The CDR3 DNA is TGCGCCAGCAGCCAAGACAGGTTCCAAGAGACCCAGTACTTC. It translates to CASSQDRFQETQYF.

CDR3 amino acids: CASGRTGNEQYF. CDR3 nucleotides: TGTGCCAGCGGACGGACAGGGAACGAGCAGTACTTC. The chain links TRBV6-2 or TRBV6-3 to TRBJ2-7; 8 nucleotides line up with TRBD1. Germline trimming cut 8 bases from V and 5 bases from J; bases unmatched to any gene: 5. Germline-derived CDR1 and CDR2 are MNHEY and SVGEGT. The CDR3 loop spans 12 amino acids.

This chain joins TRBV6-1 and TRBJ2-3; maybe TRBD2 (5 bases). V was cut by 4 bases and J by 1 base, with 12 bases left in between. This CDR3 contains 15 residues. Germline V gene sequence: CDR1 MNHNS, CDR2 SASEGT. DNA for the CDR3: TGTGCCAGCAGTGGTAGAGGGTTTGGCACAGATACGCAGTATTTT. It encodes CASSGRGFGTDTQYF.

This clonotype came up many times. Here the CDR3 reads CSARGDVGIRIREETQYF. CDR3 DNA sequence: TGCAGTGCTAGAGGGGATGTCGGGATTCGGATTCGCGAAGAGACCCAGTACTTC. The chain combines TRBV20-1 with TRBJ2-5, with D tentatively TRBD2 (5 bases). V was trimmed by 1 base and J by 3 bases, leaving 24 bases between them. CDR1 DFQATT and CDR2 SNEGSKA come from the germline V gene (reference sequence). The CDR3 extends over 18 amino acids.

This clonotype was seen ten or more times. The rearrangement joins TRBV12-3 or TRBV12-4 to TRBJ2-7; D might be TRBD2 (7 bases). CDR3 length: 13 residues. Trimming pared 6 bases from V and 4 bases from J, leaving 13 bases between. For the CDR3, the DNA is TGTGCCAGCAGCGGGGGGCAGGGGTACGAGCAGTACTTC. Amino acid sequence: CASSGGQGYEQYF.

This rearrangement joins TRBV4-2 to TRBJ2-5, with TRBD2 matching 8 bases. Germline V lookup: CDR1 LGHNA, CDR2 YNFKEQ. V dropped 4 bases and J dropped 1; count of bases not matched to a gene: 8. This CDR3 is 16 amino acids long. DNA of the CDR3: TGTGCCAGCAGCCGCGGGACTAGGGACGCCCAAGAGACCCAGTACTTC. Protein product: CASSRGTRDAQETQYF.

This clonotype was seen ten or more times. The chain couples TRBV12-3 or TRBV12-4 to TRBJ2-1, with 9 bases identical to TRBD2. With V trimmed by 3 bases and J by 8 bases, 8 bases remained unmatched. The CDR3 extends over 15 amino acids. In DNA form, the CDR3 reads TGTGCCAGCAGTTTGGCGGGGGGGCTCTTTGATGAGCAGTTCTTC. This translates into CASSLAGGLFDEQFF.

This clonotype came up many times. The CDR3 bases are TGTGCCAGCAGTTTAGTCCCGGGAGGCTACACCTTC. Translating gives CASSLVPGGYTF. The rearrangement joins TRBV12-3 or TRBV12-4 to TRBJ1-2; D gene ambiguous. V lost 1 base to trimming and J lost 8 bases, with 8 bases between them. The CDR3 is 12 amino acids.

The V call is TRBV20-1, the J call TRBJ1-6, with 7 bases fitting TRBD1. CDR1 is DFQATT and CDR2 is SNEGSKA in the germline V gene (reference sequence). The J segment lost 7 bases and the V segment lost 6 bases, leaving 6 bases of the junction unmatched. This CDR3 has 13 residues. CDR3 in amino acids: CSAMGQSNSPLHF. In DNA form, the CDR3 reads TGCAGTGCAATGGGACAGTCGAATTCACCCCTCCACTTT.

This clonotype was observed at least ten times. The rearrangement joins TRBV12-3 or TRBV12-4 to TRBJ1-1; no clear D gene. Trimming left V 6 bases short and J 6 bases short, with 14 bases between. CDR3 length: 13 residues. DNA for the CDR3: TGTGCCAGCAGCGGTGCCCTGAGGTCTGAAGCTTTCTTT. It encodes CASSGALRSEAFF.

Written as DNA, the CDR3 is TGTGCCAGCAGCGTAGTCCCGGGATGGGACAACACCGGGGAGCTGTTTTTT. This sequence encodes CASSVVPGWDNTGELFF. This chain joins TRBV9 and TRBJ2-2; perhaps D is TRBD1 or TRBD2 (5 bases each). The CDR3 runs 17 residues. The germline V and J ends were trimmed by 0 bases and 2 bases, with 14 bases remaining between them. Germline V gives CDR1 SGDLS, CDR2 YYNGEE.

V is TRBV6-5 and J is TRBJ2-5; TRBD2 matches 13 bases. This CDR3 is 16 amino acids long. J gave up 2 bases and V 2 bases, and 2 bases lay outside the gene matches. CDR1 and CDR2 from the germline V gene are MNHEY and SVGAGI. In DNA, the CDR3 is TGTGCCAGCAGTTACCTACTAGCGGGAGGGCAAGAGACCCAGTACTTC. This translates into CASSYLLAGGQETQYF.

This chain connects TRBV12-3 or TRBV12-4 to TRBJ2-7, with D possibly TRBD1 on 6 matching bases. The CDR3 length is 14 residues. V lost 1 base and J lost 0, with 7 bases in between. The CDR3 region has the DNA TGTGCCAGCAGTTTAGGGACAGTCTCCTACGAGCAGTACTTC. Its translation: CASSLGTVSYEQYF.

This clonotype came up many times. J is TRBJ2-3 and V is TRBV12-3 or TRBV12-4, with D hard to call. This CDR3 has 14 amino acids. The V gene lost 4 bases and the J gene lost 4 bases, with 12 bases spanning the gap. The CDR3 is CASSWQKRPDTQYF. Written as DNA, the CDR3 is TGTGCCAGCAGTTGGCAGAAAAGACCAGATACGCAGTATTTT.

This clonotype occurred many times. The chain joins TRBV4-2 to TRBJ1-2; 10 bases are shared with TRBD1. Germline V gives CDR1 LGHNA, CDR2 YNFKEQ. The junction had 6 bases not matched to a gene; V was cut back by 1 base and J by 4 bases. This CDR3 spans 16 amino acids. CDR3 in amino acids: CASSQALGQGVYGYTF. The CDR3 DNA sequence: TGTGCCAGCAGCCAAGCTCTCGGACAGGGGGTCTATGGCTACACCTTC.

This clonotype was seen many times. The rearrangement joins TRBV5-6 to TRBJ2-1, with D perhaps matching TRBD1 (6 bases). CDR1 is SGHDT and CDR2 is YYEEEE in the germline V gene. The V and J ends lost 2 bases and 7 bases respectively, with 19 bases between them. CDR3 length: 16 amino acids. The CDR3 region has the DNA TGTGCCAGCAGCTTTGTCAGGGGTATAACCACTAATGAGCAGTTCTTC. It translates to CASSFVRGITTNEQFF.

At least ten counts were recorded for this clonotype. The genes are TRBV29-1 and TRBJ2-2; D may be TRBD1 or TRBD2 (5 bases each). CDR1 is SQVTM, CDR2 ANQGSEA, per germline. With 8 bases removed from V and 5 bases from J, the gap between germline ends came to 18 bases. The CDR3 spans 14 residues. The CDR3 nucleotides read TGCAGCCCAACGCCCGGGGCAGGGACCGGGGAGCTGTTTTTT. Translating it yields CSPTPGAGTGELFF.

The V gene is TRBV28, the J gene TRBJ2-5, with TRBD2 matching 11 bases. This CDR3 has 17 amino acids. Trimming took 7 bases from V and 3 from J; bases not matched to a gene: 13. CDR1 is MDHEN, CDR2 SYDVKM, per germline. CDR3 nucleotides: TGTGCCAGCAACACCGGACCGGGACTAGCGGAGAAAGAGACCCAGTACTTC. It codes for CASNTGPGLAEKETQYF. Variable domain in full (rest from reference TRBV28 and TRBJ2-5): DVKVTQSSRYLVKRTGEKVFLECVQDMDHENMFWYRQDPGLGLRLIYFSYDVKMKEKGDIPEGYSVSREKKERFSLILESASTNQTSMYLCASNTGPGLAEKETQYFGPGTRLLVL.

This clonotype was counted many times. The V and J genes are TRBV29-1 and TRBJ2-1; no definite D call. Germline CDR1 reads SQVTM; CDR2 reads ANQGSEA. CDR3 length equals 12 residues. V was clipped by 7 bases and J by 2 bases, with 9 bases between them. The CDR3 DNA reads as TGCAGCGGTCGCGGCGCCTACAATGAGCAGTTCTTC. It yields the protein CSGRGAYNEQFF.

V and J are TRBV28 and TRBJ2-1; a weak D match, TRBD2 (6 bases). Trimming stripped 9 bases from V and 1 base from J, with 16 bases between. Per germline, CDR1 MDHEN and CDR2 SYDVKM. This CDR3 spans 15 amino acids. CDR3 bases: TGTGCCAGGCGGGAAGAGCGAAAATCCTACAATGAGCAGTTCTTC. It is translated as CARREERKSYNEQFF.

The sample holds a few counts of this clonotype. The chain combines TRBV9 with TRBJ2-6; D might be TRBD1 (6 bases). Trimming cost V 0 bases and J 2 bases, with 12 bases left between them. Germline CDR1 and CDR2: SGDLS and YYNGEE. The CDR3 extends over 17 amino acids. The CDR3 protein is CASSVGPGAPGANVLTF. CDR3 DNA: TGTGCCAGCAGCGTAGGACCAGGGGCTCCTGGGGCCAACGTCCTGACTTTC.

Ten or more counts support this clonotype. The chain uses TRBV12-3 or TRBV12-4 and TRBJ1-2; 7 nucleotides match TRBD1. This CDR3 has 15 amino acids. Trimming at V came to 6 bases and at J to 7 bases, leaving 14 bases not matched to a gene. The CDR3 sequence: CASRPDRVGISGYTF. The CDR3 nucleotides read TGTGCCAGCAGACCCGACAGGGTAGGGATATCTGGCTACACCTTC.

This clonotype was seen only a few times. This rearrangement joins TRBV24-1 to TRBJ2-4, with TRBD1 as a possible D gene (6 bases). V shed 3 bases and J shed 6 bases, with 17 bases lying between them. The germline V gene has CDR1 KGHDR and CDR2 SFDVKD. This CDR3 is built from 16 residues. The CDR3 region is CATSDPQGTWGNIQYF. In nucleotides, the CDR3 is TGTGCCACCAGTGATCCCCAGGGGACGTGGGGAAACATTCAGTACTTC.

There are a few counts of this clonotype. The CDR3 spells CASSLPGQSPLHF. As DNA, the CDR3 is TGTGCCAGCAGTTTACCGGGACAGTCACCCCTCCACTTT. This sequence joins TRBV28 and TRBJ1-6; 7 nucleotides match TRBD1. V shed 2 bases, J shed 10 bases, and the junction held 2 bases outside the gene matches. This CDR3 has 13 amino acids. CDR1 is MDHEN, CDR2 SYDVKM, per germline.

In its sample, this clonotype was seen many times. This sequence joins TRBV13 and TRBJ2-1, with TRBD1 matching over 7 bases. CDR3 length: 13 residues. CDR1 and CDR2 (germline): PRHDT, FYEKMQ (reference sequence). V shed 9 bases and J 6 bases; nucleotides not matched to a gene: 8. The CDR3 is CASSGQLFNEQFF. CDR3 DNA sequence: TGTGCCAGTTCGGGACAGCTTTTCAATGAGCAGTTCTTC.

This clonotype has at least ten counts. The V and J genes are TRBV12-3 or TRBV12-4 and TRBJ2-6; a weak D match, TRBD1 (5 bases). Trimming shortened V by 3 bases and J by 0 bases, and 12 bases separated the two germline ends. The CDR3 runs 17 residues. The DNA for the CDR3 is TGTGCCAGCAGTTTTGGTACAGGACGCTCTGGGGCCAACGTCCTGACTTTC. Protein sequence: CASSFGTGRSGANVLTF.

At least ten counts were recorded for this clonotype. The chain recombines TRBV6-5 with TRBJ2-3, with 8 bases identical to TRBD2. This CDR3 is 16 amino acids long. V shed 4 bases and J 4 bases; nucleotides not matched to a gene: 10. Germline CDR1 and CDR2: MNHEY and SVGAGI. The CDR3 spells CASSSGPAGGADTQYF. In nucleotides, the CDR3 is TGTGCCAGCAGTTCGGGCCCCGCGGGAGGCGCAGATACGCAGTATTTT.

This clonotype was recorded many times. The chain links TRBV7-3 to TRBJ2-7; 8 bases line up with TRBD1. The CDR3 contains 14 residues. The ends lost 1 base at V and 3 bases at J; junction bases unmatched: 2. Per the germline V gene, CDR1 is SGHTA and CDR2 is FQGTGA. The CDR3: CASSLRQGSYEQYF. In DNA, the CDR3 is TGTGCCAGCAGCTTAAGACAGGGGAGCTACGAGCAGTACTTC.

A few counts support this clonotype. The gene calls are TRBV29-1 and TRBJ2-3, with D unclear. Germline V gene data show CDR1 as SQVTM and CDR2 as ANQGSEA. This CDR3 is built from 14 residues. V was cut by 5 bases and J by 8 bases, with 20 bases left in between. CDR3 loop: CSVSQTLTWGTQYF. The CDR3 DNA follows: TGCAGCGTTTCCCAGACCCTCACGTGGGGTACGCAGTATTTT.